The rows below give T cell receptor beta chains drawn from one sample of a study of human T cells and chemical hapten exposure. TCRdb reprocessed the RACE reads via MiXCR and lists one record per CDR3 protein. The table includes roughly 380,000 distinct CDR3 sequences, 4.8% detected once. Source: whole blood, taken in connection with sensitization to the hapten diphenylcyclopropenone (DPC). These receptors all stem from a woman aged 50 to 60 with alopecia areata. Some clones in this sample may be carry-over from other donors' samples. Each CDR3 is given with its conserved first and last residue. The D gene is left open where the match is weak. Where a row states a size, it is once, few, many or the class of an expanded clone; other rows omit it.

D gene	V gene	clone size	J gene	CDR3 DNA	CDR3 protein
NA	TRBV6-1	many	TRBJ1-5	TGTGCCAGCATCCTAGGACGGGTTAGCAATCAGCCCCAGCATTTT	CASILGRVSNQPQHF
TRBD2	TRBV11-2	few	TRBJ2-1	TGTGCCAGCAGCGCGGGACTAGTCGATGAGCAGTTCTTC	CASSAGLVDEQFF
TRBD2	TRBV10-2	many	TRBJ2-3	TGCGCCAGCAGACTGACTAGCGGGGGGGCCGGGACAGATACGCAGTATTTT	CASRLTSGGAGTDTQYF
TRBD1	TRBV12-3/TRBV12-4	many	TRBJ1-5	TGTGCCAGCAACGACAGGGGCAGTCAGCCCCAGCATTTT	CASNDRGSQPQHF
NA	TRBV6-5	many	TRBJ1-2	TGTGCCAGCAGTTTTGACAGGTCTATTGGCTACACCTTC	CASSFDRSIGYTF
NA	TRBV6-6	many	TRBJ1-5	TGTGCCAGCAGTTACCGGAGAGATCAGCCCCAGCATTTT	CASSYRRDQPQHF
NA	TRBV7-9	few	TRBJ2-3	TGTGCCAGCAGCGACCCCCTGGAGCAGTATTTT	CASSDPLEQYF
TRBD1	TRBV30	few	TRBJ2-5	TGTGCCTGGAGTGGAGGGGGCACCCAGGAGACCCAGTACTTC	CAWSGGGTQETQYF
NA	TRBV29-1	many	TRBJ2-3	TGCAGCGTTGAGGGGGGTAGCACAGATACGCAGTATTTT	CSVEGGSTDTQYF
NA	TRBV6-6	many	TRBJ1-5	TGTGCCAGCAGTGAACACTATAGGGGAACGAGCAATCAGCCCCAGCATTTT	CASSEHYRGTSNQPQHF
NA	TRBV5-4	few	TRBJ1-1	TGTGCCAGCAGGAGTGGGACGGCAAGTGGCACTGAAGCTTTCTTT	CASRSGTASGTEAFF
NA	TRBV12-3/TRBV12-4	NA	TRBJ2-3	TGTGCCAGCAGTTTCAGTCCTACACTCACAGATACGCAGTATTTT	CASSFSPTLTDTQYF
TRBD2	TRBV4-1	few	TRBJ2-5	TGCGCCAGCAGCCAAGAAATGGTAGCGGGGTCCCCCCAGTACTTC	CASSQEMVAGSPQYF
NA	TRBV15	few	TRBJ1-1	TGTGCCACCAGCAGCCCGCCCCTAAGAGGGGACACTGAAGCTTTCTTT	CATSSPPLRGDTEAFF
NA	TRBV9	many	TRBJ2-7	TGTGCCAGTAGCGACGGGAGCTACGAGCAGTACTTC	CASSDGSYEQYF
NA	TRBV6-2/TRBV6-3	many	TRBJ2-7	TGTGCCAGCAGTTACTCGAACAGGCCCTACGAGCAGTACTTC	CASSYSNRPYEQYF
NA	TRBV20-1	few	TRBJ1-6	TGCAGTGCTAGAGAGCAGATCGATAATTCACCCCTCCACTTT	CSAREQIDNSPLHF
TRBD1	TRBV4-2	many	TRBJ1-1	TGTGCCAGCAGCCAAAGTTTATACCGGACAGGCAGAAACACTGAAGCTTTCTTT	CASSQSLYRTGRNTEAFF
NA	TRBV28	many	TRBJ2-7	TGTGCCAGCAGTTTCGGAGCGGAAGGCCATTACTTC	CASSFGAEGHYF
TRBD2	TRBV6-7	many	TRBJ2-1	TGTGCCAGCAGTTACCAAGCGGGAGGATATAATGAGCAGTTCTTC	CASSYQAGGYNEQFF
NA	TRBV5-5	few	TRBJ1-1	TGTGCCAGCAGCCTCACCAGGGAAGCTTTCTTT	CASSLTREAFF
NA	TRBV13	once	TRBJ2-5	TGTGCCAGCAGCGGAAAACTAGCAGAGCAAGAGACCCAGTACTTC	CASSGKLAEQETQYF
NA	TRBV29-1	many	TRBJ1-1	TGCAGCGTTAGGGGAGGAGATGGGGCTTTCTTT	CSVRGGDGAFF
NA	TRBV4-1	many	TRBJ2-3	TGCGCCAGCAGCCCTGGGTACGGGGGGCCCAGCACAGATACGCAGTATTTT	CASSPGYGGPSTDTQYF
NA	TRBV7-9	many	TRBJ1-1	TGTGCCAGCAGCTTAGAGGTCACTGAAGCTTTCTTT	CASSLEVTEAFF
NA	TRBV11-2	many	TRBJ2-1	TGTGCCAGCAGCCCCGGAGCGCCTGAGCAGTTCTTC	CASSPGAPEQFF
TRBD2	TRBV3-1	NA	TRBJ2-7	TGTGCCAGCAGCCACGGACTAGCGGGAGGGAACGAGCAGTACTTC	CASSHGLAGGNEQYF
NA	TRBV4-2	many	TRBJ2-6	TGTGCCAGCAGCCAGCTTCTCTCCGGGGCCAACGTCCTGACTTTC	CASSQLLSGANVLTF
TRBD2	TRBV12-3/TRBV12-4	many	TRBJ2-1	TGTGCCAGCAGCTCGGGGGGACTAGTAGGGCCTAGCTCCTACAATGAGCAGTTCTTC	CASSSGGLVGPSSYNEQFF
NA	TRBV28	many	TRBJ1-5	TGTGCCAGCAGGGTAGGGAATCAGCCCCAGCATTTT	CASRVGNQPQHF
NA	TRBV4-1	many	TRBJ2-3	TGCGCCAGCAGCCAAGGTCGAGCGAAAGATACGCAGTATTTT	CASSQGRAKDTQYF
NA	TRBV28	NA	TRBJ2-7	TGTGCCAGCAGTTCGATCCGGGGGAGGGAGCAGTACTTC	CASSSIRGREQYF
NA	TRBV12-3/TRBV12-4	many	TRBJ1-5	TGTGCCAGTGGGCAGGGGACTCAGCCCCAGCATTTT	CASGQGTQPQHF
NA	TRBV5-4	NA	TRBJ1-1	TGTGCCAGCAGCCGAACAGGGAGGGCTGAAGCTTTCTTT	CASSRTGRAEAFF
TRBD1	TRBV20-1	NA	TRBJ2-7	TGCAGTGCTAGCAACCGGGACAGGGGTTACGAGCAGTACTTC	CSASNRDRGYEQYF
NA	TRBV19	many	TRBJ1-2	TGTGCCAGTAGTTCCAGCGGGGGTGCCTATGGCTACACCTTC	CASSSSGGAYGYTF
TRBD1	TRBV6-2/TRBV6-3	many	TRBJ2-3	TGTGCCAGTATCCGGGACAGGGCTGGAGATACGCAGTATTTT	CASIRDRAGDTQYF
NA	TRBV3-1	many	TRBJ1-1	TGTGCCAGCAGCCCTCAGGGGAAGTGGACTGAAGCTTTCTTT	CASSPQGKWTEAFF
NA	TRBV20-1	few	TRBJ1-4	TGCAGTGCTGAACAGCAGAATGAAAAACTGTTTTTT	CSAEQQNEKLFF
NA	TRBV25-1	few	TRBJ2-5	TGTGCCAGCGGCGGAGGGGGCACTCAAGAGACCCAGTACTTC	CASGGGGTQETQYF
NA	TRBV21-1	many	TRBJ2-2	TGTGCCAGCAGCAAAGAAGGCGCCGCGAACACCGGGGAGCTGTTTTTT	CASSKEGAANTGELFF
NA	TRBV3-1	NA	TRBJ1-1	TGTGCCAGCAGCCGGGGCGAGGGCAGTAAAGCTTTCTTT	CASSRGEGSKAFF
TRBD2	TRBV13	many	TRBJ2-7	TGTGCCAGCAGCTCGGGGACTAGCGGGATTTACGAGCAGTACTTC	CASSSGTSGIYEQYF
TRBD1	TRBV7-9	few	TRBJ2-6	TGTGCCAGCAGGACGGGACAGGGATTTTCCTCTGGGGCCAACGTCCTGACTTTC	CASRTGQGFSSGANVLTF
NA	TRBV20-1	NA	TRBJ1-3	TGCAGTGCTCCTAAACCGACAGTCTCTGGAAACACCATATATTTT	CSAPKPTVSGNTIYF
NA	TRBV6-5	few	TRBJ2-6	TGTGCCAGCACCCGAAGAGGGGGTTCTGGGGCCAACGTCCTGACTTTC	CASTRRGGSGANVLTF
TRBD2	TRBV7-8	NA	TRBJ2-3	TGTGCCAGCAGCACGGGGGGGGAAGGAGATACGCAGTATTTT	CASSTGGEGDTQYF
NA	TRBV7-6	many	TRBJ2-2	TGTGCCAGCAGCTTCCCAGACGGTGCATTCAACACCGGGGAGCTGTTTTTT	CASSFPDGAFNTGELFF
NA	TRBV5-5	NA	TRBJ1-1	TGTGCCAGCAGACACGACAGCCTGAGGCCTGAAGCTTTCTTT	CASRHDSLRPEAFF
TRBD1	TRBV7-8	few	TRBJ1-4	TGTGCCAGCAGCCAAAACCAAGGGACAGTAAATGAAAAACTGTTTTTT	CASSQNQGTVNEKLFF
TRBD1	TRBV28	many	TRBJ1-1	TGTGCCAGCACTGCGGTGGGGCAGGGGGCAGCTGAAGCTTTCTTT	CASTAVGQGAAEAFF
NA	TRBV30	many	TRBJ2-7	TGTGCCTGGAGACGAGGGAGTAGCTCCTACGAGCAGTACTTC	CAWRRGSSSYEQYF
TRBD1	TRBV5-4	NA	TRBJ2-6	TGTGCCAGCAGCTCGCCTACAGGGGCTCCTGGGGCCAACGTCCTGACTTTC	CASSSPTGAPGANVLTF
NA	TRBV18	NA	TRBJ1-1	TGTGCCAGCTCACCACAGGGGAGGAGGATGAACACTGAAGCTTTCTTT	CASSPQGRRMNTEAFF
NA	TRBV20-1	NA	TRBJ2-1	TGCAGTGCTAGGTCGGACATCTCCTACAATGAGCAGTTCTTC	CSARSDISYNEQFF